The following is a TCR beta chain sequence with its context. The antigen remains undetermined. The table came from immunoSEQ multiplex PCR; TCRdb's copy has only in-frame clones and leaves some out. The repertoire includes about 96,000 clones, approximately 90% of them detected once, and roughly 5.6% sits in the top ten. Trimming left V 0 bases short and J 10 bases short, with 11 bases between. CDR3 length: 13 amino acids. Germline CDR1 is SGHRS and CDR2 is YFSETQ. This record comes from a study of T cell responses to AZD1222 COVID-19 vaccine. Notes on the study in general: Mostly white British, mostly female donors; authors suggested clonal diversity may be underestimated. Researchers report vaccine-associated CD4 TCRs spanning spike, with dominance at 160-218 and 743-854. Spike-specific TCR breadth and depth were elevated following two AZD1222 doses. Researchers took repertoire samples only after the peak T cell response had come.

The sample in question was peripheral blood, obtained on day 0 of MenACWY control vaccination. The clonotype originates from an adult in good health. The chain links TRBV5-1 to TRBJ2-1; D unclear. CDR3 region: CASSLGGLGEQFF. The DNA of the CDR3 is TGCGCCAGCAGCTTGGGAGGCTTGGGCGAGCAGTTCTTC.